This TCR beta chain derives from a study of shared clonotypes between healthy human individuals. Broader study findings: It was anticipated that sequencing depth would influence how many clonotypes donors shared. Naive subsets generally exceeded memory subsets in estimated richness.

Regarding this clone: The antigen remains undetermined.

Data came from immunoSEQ multiplex PCR; TCRdb stores just in-frame clones and leaves some out. The data contain about 2 million clones, roughly 94% of them singletons. With V trimmed by 5 bases and J by 1 base, 6 bases remained unmatched. Germline CDR1 is SEHNR and CDR2 is FQNEAQ (reference sequence). There are 18 residues in the CDR3. Sequencing was carried out using naive CD4+ T cells sorted from blood. Subset reported: CD45RA+ positively selected. This TCR derives from a young man in good health. This sequence joins TRBV7-9 and TRBJ2-2; 14 bases align to TRBD2. The CDR3 loop is CASSTGTSGSKNTGELFF. CDR3 nucleotide sequence: TGTGCCAGCAGCACCGGGACTAGCGGGAGTAAGAACACCGGGGAGCTGTTTTTT.